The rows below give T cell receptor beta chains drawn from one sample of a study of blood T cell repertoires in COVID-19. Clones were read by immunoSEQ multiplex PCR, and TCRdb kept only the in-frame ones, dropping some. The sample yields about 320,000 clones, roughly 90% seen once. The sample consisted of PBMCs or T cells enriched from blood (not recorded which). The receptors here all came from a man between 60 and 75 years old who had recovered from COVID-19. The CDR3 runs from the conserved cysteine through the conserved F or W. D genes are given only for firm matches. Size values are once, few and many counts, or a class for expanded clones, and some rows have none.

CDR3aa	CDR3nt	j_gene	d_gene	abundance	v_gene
CASSPKQTSSYEQYF	TGTGCCAGTAGTCCTAAACAGACTAGCTCCTACGAGCAGTACTTC	TRBJ2-7	-	-	TRBV19
CASRTGGEFQETQYF	TGCGCCAGCAGGACAGGGGGCGAATTTCAAGAGACCCAGTACTTC	TRBJ2-5	TRBD1	-	TRBV5-1
CASSEGTGITGELFF	TGCGCCAGCAGCGAAGGGACAGGTATCACCGGGGAGCTGTTTTTT	TRBJ2-2	TRBD1	-	TRBV4-3
CASSLLRNDYGYTF	TGTGCCAGCAGCTTACTGAGGAATGACTATGGCTACACCTTC	TRBJ1-2	-	-	TRBV7-8
CASSLQGYEQYF	TGTGCCAGCAGCTTACAGGGTTATGAGCAGTACTTC	TRBJ2-7	-	once	TRBV11-1
CAISDWESSYNEQFF	TGTGCCATCAGTGATTGGGAGAGCTCCTACAATGAGCAGTTCTTC	TRBJ2-1	-	-	TRBV10-3
CASSLRSRGGPETQYF	TGTGCCAGCAGCTTACGAAGCCGGGGGGGGCCAGAGACCCAGTACTTC	TRBJ2-5	TRBD2	-	TRBV11-2
CASSLDSGRINTGELFF	TGTGCCAGCAGCTTAGATAGCGGGAGGATCAACACCGGGGAGCTGTTTTTT	TRBJ2-2	TRBD2	-	TRBV11-3
CASSTSGTGGEKLFF	TGTGCCAGCAGTACCTCGGGGACAGGGGGTGAAAAACTGTTTTTT	TRBJ1-4	TRBD1	-	TRBV27
CASSYRGRGGETQYF	TGTGCCAGCAGTTACAGGGGAAGGGGTGGGGAGACCCAGTACTTC	TRBJ2-5	-	-	TRBV6-5
CASSRGGTNYGYTF	TGTGCCAGCTCTCGGGGGGGAACTAACTATGGCTACACCTTC	TRBJ1-2	-	-	TRBV2
CASKLNSNQPQHF	TGTGCCAGCAAACTGAATAGCAATCAGCCCCAGCATTTT	TRBJ1-5	-	-	TRBV2
CAISEGTWWSITSGRYTGELFF	TGTGCCATCAGTGAGGGGACGTGGTGGAGTATTACTAGCGGGAGGTACACCGGGGAGCTGTTTTTT	TRBJ2-2	TRBD2	-	TRBV10-3
CASSVDPQGSVNEQYF	TGTGCCAGCAGCGTAGACCCGCAGGGAAGTGTTAACGAGCAGTACTTC	TRBJ2-7	-	-	TRBV9
CASSYGTRLSEQYF	TGTGCCAGCAGTTACGGGACTAGATTATCCGAGCAGTACTTC	TRBJ2-7	TRBD2	-	TRBV6-5
CASSHSGTAIFFSEQYF	TGCGCCAGCAGTCATTCCGGGACAGCCATTTTTTTTTCCGAGCAGTACTTC	TRBJ2-7	TRBD1	-	TRBV23-1
CASSLARDYEQYF	TGTGCCAGCAGCTTAGCCAGGGATTACGAGCAGTACTTC	TRBJ2-7	-	-	TRBV7-2
CASSLRTDRGRGGELFF	TGCGCCAGCAGTTTGCGAACTGACAGGGGTCGAGGCGGGGAGCTGTTTTTT	TRBJ2-2	TRBD1	-	TRBV5-1
CASSSTGPPYEQYF	TGTGCCAGCAGTTCGACAGGCCCCCCCTACGAGCAGTACTTC	TRBJ2-7	-	once	TRBV6-5
CASSRTSVNYEQYF	TGTGCCAGCAGCAGGACTAGCGTTAACTACGAGCAGTACTTC	TRBJ2-7	TRBD2	-	TRBV6-1
CASSPQLAGEYEQYF	TGTGCCAGCAGCCCCCAACTAGCGGGGGAATACGAGCAGTACTTC	TRBJ2-7	TRBD2	once	TRBV7-9
CASSGWTGGVSYGYTF	TGTGCCAGTAGTGGGTGGACAGGGGGCGTCTCCTATGGCTACACCTTC	TRBJ1-2	TRBD1	-	TRBV19
CASSRDRASYEQYF	TGTGCCAGCTCACGGGACAGGGCCTCCTACGAGCAGTACTTC	TRBJ2-7	TRBD1	-	TRBV18
CASSPLGPGALAKNIQYF	TGCGCCAGCAGCCCTCTGGGGCCAGGGGCCCTAGCCAAAAACATTCAGTACTTC	TRBJ2-4	-	-	TRBV4-3
CASSPGGAWYEQYF	TGTGCCAGTAGTCCGGGGGGGGCCTGGTACGAGCAGTACTTC	TRBJ2-7	TRBD2	-	TRBV19
CASSPSSSYNSPLHF	TGTGCCAGTAGTCCCTCGAGCTCCTATAATTCACCCCTCCACTTT	TRBJ1-6	-	once	TRBV19
CASTLGTGVEAFF	TGTGCCAGTACGCTAGGGACAGGGGTTGAAGCTTTCTTT	TRBJ1-1	TRBD1	-	TRBV11-1
CASSVDRGVTEAFF	TGTGCCAGCAGCGTGGACAGGGGAGTCACTGAAGCTTTCTTT	TRBJ1-1	TRBD1	-	TRBV7-9
CASSPSVDPRNEQFF	TGTGCCAGCTCACCGTCTGTTGACCCGCGGAATGAGCAGTTCTTC	TRBJ2-1	-	once	TRBV18
CAWKDRGLSYEQYF	TGTGCCTGGAAGGACAGGGGGCTCTCCTACGAGCAGTACTTC	TRBJ2-7	TRBD1	-	TRBV30
CASSLPGGPLNEQFF	TGTGCCAGCAGCCTACCGGGGGGTCCCCTGAATGAGCAGTTCTTC	TRBJ2-1	TRBD2	once	TRBV3-1/TRBV3-2
CASSLMTSGSYEQYF	TGTGCCAGCAGCTTAATGACTAGCGGTTCGTACGAGCAGTACTTC	TRBJ2-7	TRBD2	-	TRBV7-3
CASSQAKGAAFF	TGTGCCAGCAGCCAAGCTAAAGGGGCAGCTTTCTTT	TRBJ1-1	-	-	TRBV14
CASSLDGGDHYGYTF	TGTGCCAGCAGCTTAGATGGCGGGGATCACTATGGCTACACCTTC	TRBJ1-2	-	-	TRBV11-2
CASSTLSGTTPDYGYTF	TGTGCCAGCAGCACTTTATCCGGGACAACCCCGGACTATGGCTACACCTTC	TRBJ1-2	-	-	TRBV7-8
CASSMGGGSQPQHF	TGTGCCAGTAGTATGGGCGGGGGTAGTCAGCCCCAGCATTTT	TRBJ1-5	-	-	TRBV19
CASSGLAGGTDTQYF	TGTGCCAGCAGCGGACTAGCGGGAGGCACAGATACGCAGTATTTT	TRBJ2-3	TRBD2	few	TRBV3-1/TRBV3-2
CASSGGLGSQFF	TGTGCCAGCAGCGGTGGACTAGGGAGCCAGTTCTTC	TRBJ2-1	TRBD2	-	TRBV9
CASSPRGPASLHF	TGTGCCAGCAGTCCCCGAGGGCCCGCATCCCTCCACTTT	TRBJ1-6	-	-	TRBV27
CASSPDRVGTEAFF	TGTGCCAGCAGCCCAGACAGGGTCGGCACTGAAGCTTTCTTT	TRBJ1-1	TRBD1	-	TRBV7-9
CASSQDWKAGVGADTQYF	TGCGCCAGCAGCCAAGATTGGAAAGCGGGGGTTGGGGCAGATACGCAGTATTTT	TRBJ2-3	TRBD2	-	TRBV4-3
CASTGANTGELFF	TGTGCCAGCACGGGAGCGAACACCGGGGAGCTGTTTTTT	TRBJ2-2	-	-	TRBV2
CASSLGLAGVLFNEQFF	TGCGCCAGCAGCTTAGGACTAGCGGGAGTTCTGTTCAATGAGCAGTTCTTC	TRBJ2-1	TRBD2	-	TRBV5-1
CAISGGRADEQFF	TGTGCCATCAGTGGGGGGAGGGCCGATGAGCAGTTCTTC	TRBJ2-1	TRBD2	-	TRBV10-3
CASSLGVTSGLQETQYF	TGTGCCAGCAGCTTAGGGGTGACTAGCGGGCTTCAAGAGACCCAGTACTTC	TRBJ2-5	TRBD2	-	TRBV11-3
CASSQRGTGNYNEQFF	TGTGCCAGCAGCCAAAGGGGGACAGGGAATTACAATGAGCAGTTCTTC	TRBJ2-1	TRBD1	-	TRBV3-1/TRBV3-2
CASSSGTSGAFYNEQFF	TGTGCCAGCAGCTCCGGGACTAGCGGAGCGTTCTACAATGAGCAGTTCTTC	TRBJ2-1	TRBD2	-	TRBV27
CASSRDRGEKLFF	TGTGCCAGCAGTCGTGACAGGGGTGAAAAACTGTTTTTT	TRBJ1-4	TRBD1	-	TRBV5-8
CATSEAGTGSSYEQYF	TGTGCCACCAGTGAAGCCGGGACAGGGAGCTCCTACGAGCAGTACTTC	TRBJ2-7	TRBD1	-	TRBV24-1
CASSVRDRFSGGYTF	TGTGCCAGCAGCGTCCGGGACAGGTTTTCTGGGGGCTACACCTTC	TRBJ1-2	TRBD1	-	TRBV5-6
CASSAVLMAAQYF	TGTGCCAGCAGCGCAGTCTTGATGGCGGCACAGTACTTC	TRBJ2-7	-	-	TRBV9
CASSIVGHGDYGYTF	TGTGCCAGTAGTATCGTGGGGCATGGGGATTATGGCTACACCTTC	TRBJ1-2	-	-	TRBV19
CAIRETVPGNTIYF	TGTGCCATCAGGGAGACAGTTCCTGGAAACACCATATATTTT	TRBJ1-3	-	-	TRBV10-3